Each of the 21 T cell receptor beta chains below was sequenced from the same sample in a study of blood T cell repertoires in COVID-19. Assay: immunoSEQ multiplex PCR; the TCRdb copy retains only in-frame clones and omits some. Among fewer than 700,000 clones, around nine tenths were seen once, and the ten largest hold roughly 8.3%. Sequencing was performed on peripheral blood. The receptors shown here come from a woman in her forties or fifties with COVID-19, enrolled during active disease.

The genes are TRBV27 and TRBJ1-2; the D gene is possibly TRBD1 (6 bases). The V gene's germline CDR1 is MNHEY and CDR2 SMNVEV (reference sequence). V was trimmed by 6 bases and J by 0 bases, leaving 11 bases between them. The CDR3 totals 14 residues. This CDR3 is CASSPRGSNYGYTF. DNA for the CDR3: TGTGCCAGCAGCCCCAGGGGATCTAACTATGGCTACACCTTC.

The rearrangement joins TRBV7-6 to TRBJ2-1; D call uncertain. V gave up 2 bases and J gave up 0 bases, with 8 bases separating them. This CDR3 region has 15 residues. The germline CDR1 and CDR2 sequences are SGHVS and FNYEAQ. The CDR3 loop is CASSLSSSSYNEQFF. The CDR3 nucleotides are TGTGCCAGCAGCTTATCGAGTAGCTCCTACAATGAGCAGTTCTTC.

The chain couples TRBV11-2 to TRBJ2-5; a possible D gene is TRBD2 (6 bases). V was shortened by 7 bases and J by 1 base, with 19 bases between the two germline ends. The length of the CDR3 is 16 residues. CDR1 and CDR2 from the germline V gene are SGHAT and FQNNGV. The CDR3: CASTAFRGGPQETQYF. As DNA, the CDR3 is TGTGCCAGCACGGCGTTCCGGGGAGGTCCCCAAGAGACCCAGTACTTC. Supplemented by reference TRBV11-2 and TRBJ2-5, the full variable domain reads EAGVAQSPRYKIIEKRQSVAFWCNPISGHATLYWYQQILGQGPKLLIQFQNNGVVDDSQLPKDRFSAERLKGVDSTLKIQPAKLEDSAVYLCASTAFRGGPQETQYFGPGTRLLVL.

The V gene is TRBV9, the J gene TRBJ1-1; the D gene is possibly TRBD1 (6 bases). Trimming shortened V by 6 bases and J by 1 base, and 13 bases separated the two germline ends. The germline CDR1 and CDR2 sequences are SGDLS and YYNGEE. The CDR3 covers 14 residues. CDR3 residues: CASNRGGQNTEAFF. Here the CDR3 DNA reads TGTGCCAGCAACCGAGGGGGACAGAACACTGAAGCTTTCTTT.

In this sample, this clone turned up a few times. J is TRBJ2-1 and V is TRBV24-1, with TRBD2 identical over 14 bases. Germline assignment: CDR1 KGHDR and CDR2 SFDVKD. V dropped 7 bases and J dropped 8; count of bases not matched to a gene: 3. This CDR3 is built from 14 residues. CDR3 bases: TGTGCCACCAGCGGGACTAGCGGGGGAGATGAGCAGTTCTTC. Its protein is CATSGTSGGDEQFF.

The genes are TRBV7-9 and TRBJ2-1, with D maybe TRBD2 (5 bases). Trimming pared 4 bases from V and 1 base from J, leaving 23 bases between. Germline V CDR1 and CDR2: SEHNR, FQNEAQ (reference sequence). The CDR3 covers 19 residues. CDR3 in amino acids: CASSSEAAGWGKSYNEQFF. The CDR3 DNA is TGTGCCAGCAGCTCGGAAGCGGCTGGCTGGGGAAAATCCTACAATGAGCAGTTCTTC.

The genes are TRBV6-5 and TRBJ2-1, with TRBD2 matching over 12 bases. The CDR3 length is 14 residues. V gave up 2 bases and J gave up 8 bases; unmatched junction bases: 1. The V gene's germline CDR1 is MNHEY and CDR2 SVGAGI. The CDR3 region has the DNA TGTGCCAGCAGTTACCCTAGCGGGGGGGATGAGCAGTTCTTC. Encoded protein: CASSYPSGGDEQFF.

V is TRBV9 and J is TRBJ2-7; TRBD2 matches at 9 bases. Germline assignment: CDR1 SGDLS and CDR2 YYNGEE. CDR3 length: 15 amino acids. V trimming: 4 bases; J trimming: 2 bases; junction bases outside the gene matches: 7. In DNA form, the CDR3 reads TGTGCCAGCAGCCCCCGCGGGGGGGGAACCTACGAGCAGTACTTC. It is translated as CASSPRGGGTYEQYF.

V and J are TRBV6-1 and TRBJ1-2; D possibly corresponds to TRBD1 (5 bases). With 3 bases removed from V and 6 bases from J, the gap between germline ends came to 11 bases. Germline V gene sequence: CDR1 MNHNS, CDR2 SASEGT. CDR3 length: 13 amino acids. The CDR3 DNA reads TGTGCCAGCAGTGACAGGGCGCTTGATGGCTACACCTTC. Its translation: CASSDRALDGYTF.

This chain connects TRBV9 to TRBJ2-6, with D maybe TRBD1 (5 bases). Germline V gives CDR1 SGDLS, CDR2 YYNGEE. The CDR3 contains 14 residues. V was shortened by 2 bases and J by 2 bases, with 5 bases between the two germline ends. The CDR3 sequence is CASSVRAGANVLTF. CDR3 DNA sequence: TGTGCCAGCAGCGTCAGGGCTGGGGCCAACGTCCTGACTTTC.

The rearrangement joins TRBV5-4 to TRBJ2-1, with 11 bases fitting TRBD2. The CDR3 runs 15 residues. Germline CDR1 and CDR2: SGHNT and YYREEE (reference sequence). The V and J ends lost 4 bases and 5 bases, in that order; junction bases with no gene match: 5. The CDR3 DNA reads TGTGCCAGCAGCCGACAGACTAGCGGGGACAATGAGCAGTTCTTC. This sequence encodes CASSRQTSGDNEQFF.

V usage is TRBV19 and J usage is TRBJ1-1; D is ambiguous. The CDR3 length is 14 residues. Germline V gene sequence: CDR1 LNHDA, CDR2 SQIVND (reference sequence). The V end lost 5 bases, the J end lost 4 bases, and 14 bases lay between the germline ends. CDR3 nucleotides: TGTGCCAGTAGTCCCGTATCGGGAGGCACTGAAGCTTTCTTT. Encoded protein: CASSPVSGGTEAFF.

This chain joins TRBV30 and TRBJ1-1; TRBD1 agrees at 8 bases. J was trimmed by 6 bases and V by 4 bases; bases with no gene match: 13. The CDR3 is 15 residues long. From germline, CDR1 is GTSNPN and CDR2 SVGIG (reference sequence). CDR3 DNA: TGTGCCTGGACAGGGGGCAGTGAAATTTGGGCTGAAGCTTTCTTT. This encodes CAWTGGSEIWAEAFF. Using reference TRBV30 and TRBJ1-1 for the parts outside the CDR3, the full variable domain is SQTIHQWPATLVQPVGSPLSLECTVEGTSNPNLYWYRQAAGRGLQLLFYSVGIGQISSEVPQNLSASRPQDRQFILSSKKLLLSDSGFYLCAWTGGSEIWAEAFFGQGTRLTVV.

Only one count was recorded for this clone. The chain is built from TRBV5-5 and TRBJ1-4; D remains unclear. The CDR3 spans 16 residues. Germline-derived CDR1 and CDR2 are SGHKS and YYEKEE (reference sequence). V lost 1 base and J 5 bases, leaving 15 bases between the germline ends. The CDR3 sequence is CASSLRRAGENEKLFF. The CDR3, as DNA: TGTGCCAGCAGCTTGAGGAGGGCCGGAGAGAATGAAAAACTGTTTTTT.

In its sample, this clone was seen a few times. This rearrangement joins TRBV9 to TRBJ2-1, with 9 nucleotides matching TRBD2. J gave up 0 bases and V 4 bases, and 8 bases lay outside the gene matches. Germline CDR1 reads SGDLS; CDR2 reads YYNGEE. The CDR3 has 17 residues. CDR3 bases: TGTGCCAGCAGCCCGTACATTAGCGGGAGCTCCTACAATGAGCAGTTCTTC. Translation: CASSPYISGSSYNEQFF.

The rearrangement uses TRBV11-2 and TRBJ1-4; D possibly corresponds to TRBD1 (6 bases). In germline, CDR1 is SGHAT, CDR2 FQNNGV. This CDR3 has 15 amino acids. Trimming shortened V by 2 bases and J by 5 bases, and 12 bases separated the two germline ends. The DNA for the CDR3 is TGTGCCAGCAGCTTACTAGGGGGAGGGAATGAAAAACTGTTTTTT. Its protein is CASSLLGGGNEKLFF.

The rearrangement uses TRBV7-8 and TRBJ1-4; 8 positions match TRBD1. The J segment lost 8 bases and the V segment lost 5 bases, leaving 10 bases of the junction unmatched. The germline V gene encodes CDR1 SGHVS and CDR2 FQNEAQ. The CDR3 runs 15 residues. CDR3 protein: CASSPRQGYSEKLFF. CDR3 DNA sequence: TGTGCCAGCAGCCCCAGACAGGGGTACAGCGAAAAACTGTTTTTT.

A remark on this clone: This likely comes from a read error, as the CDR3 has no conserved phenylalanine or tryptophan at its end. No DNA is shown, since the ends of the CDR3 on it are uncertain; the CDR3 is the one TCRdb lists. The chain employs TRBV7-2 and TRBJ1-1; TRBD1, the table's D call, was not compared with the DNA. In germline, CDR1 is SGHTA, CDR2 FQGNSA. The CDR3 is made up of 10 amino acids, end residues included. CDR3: CASTRLLDRI.

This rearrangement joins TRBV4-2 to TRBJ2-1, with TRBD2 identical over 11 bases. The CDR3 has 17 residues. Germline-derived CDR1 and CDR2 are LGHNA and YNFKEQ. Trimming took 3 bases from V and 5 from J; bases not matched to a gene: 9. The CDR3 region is CASSHLPGTSGHNEQFF. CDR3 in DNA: TGTGCCAGCAGCCATCTCCCCGGGACTAGCGGACACAATGAGCAGTTCTTC.

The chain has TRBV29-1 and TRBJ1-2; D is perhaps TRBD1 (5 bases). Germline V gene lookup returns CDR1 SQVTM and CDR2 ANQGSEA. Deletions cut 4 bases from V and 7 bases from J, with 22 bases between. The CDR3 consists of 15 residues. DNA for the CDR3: TGCAGCGTTGTGGCCCAGGGAATCGTCTGGTCTGGCTACACCTTC. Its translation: CSVVAQGIVWSGYTF.

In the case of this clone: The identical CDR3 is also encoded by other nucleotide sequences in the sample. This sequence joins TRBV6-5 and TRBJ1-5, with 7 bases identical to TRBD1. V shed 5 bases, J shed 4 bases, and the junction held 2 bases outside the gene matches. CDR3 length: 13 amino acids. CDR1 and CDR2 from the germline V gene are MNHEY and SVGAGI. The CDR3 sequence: CASSTTGNQPQHF. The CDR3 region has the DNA TGTGCCAGCAGTACGACAGGGAATCAGCCCCAGCATTTT.